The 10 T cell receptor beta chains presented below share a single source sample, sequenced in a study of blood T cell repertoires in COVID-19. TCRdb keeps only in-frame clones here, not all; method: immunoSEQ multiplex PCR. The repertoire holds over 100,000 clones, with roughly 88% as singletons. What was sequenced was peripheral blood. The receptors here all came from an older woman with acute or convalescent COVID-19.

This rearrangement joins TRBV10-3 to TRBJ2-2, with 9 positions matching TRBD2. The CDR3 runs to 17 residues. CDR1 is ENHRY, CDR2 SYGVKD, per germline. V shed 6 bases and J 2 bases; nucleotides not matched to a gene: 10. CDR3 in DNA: TGTGCCATCAGCCCCTCCCTAGCGGGGAGAAACACCGGGGAGCTGTTTTTT. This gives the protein CAISPSLAGRNTGELFF.

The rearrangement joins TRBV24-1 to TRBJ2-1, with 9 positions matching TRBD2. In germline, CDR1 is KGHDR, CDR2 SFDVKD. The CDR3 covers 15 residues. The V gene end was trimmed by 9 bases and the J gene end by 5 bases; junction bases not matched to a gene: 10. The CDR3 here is CATSVAGGPNNEQFF. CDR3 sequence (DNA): TGTGCCACCTCCGTTGCGGGGGGGCCTAACAATGAGCAGTTCTTC.

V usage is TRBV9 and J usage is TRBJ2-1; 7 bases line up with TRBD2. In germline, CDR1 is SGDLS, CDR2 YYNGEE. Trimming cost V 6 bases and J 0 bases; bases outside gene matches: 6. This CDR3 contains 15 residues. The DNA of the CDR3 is TGTGCCAGCACGTCCGGCGGGAGCTCCTACAATGAGCAGTTCTTC. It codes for CASTSGGSSYNEQFF.

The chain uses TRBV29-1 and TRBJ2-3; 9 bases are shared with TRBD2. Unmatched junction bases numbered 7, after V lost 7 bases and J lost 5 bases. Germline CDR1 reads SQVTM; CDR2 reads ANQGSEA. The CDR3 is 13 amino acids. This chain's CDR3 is CSGRLAVGDTQYF. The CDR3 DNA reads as TGCAGCGGGCGACTAGCGGTTGGAGATACGCAGTATTTT.

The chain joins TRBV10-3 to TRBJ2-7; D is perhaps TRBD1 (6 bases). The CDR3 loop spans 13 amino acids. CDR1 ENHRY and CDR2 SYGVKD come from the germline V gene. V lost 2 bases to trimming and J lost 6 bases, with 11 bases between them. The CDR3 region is CAISEGQTSEQYF. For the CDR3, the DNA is TGTGCCATCAGTGAGGGACAGACGAGCGAGCAGTACTTC.

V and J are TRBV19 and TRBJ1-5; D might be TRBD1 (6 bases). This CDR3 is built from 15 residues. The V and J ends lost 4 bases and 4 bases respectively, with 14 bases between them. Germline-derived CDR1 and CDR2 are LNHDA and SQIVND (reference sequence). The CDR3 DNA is TGTGCCAGTAGTACCCGACAGGATGGAAATCAGCCCCAGCATTTT. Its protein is CASSTRQDGNQPQHF.

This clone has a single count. In DNA form, the CDR3 reads TGTGCCAGCACCTCTAGCGGGGGGGTAACAGATACGCAGTATTTT. It is translated as CASTSSGGVTDTQYF. The gene calls are TRBV9 and TRBJ2-3; 12 nucleotides agree with TRBD2. The V gene end was trimmed by 6 bases and the J gene end by 3 bases; junction bases not matched to a gene: 5. The length of the CDR3 is 15 residues. Germline V CDR1 and CDR2: SGDLS, YYNGEE.

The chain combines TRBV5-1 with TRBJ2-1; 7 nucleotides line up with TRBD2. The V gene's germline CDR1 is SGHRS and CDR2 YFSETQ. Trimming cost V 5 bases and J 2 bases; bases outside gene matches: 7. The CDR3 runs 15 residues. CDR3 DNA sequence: TGCGCCAGCAGTTATAGCGGGTTAGCCTACAATGAGCAGTTCTTC. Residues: CASSYSGLAYNEQFF.

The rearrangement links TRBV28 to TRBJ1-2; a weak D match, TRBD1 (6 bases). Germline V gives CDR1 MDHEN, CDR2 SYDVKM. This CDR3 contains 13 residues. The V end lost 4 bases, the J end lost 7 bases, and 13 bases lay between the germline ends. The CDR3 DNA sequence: TGTGCCAGCAGTTCTATCACAGGGAGTGGCTACACCTTC. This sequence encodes CASSSITGSGYTF.

The CDR3 DNA reads as TGTGCCAGCTCACCAGTGCGACAGGGGGCGAGTAACACCGAGCAGTACTTC. Encoded protein: CASSPVRQGASNTEQYF. The chain uses TRBV18 and TRBJ2-7, with TRBD1 identical over 10 bases. The CDR3 consists of 17 residues. The V and J ends lost 2 bases and 6 bases, in that order; junction bases with no gene match: 13. Germline CDR1 reads KGHSH; CDR2 reads LQKENI.